This TCR beta chain emerged from a study of CD8+ T cells in alopecia areata. Sequencing used cDNA as its template, made by extracting RNA and reverse transcribing it. Sequenced by immunoSEQ multiplex PCR; TCRdb stores in-frame clones only, minus some. The profile covers about 250,000 clones, with roughly two thirds appearing a single time and around 1.2% taken by the ten largest. V was clipped by 6 bases and J by 10 bases, with 19 bases between them. CDR1 SQVTM and CDR2 ANQGSEA come from the germline V gene. The CDR3 length is 13 residues. Collected material from alopecia areata patients comprised lesional scalp punch biopsies and peripheral blood.

The material sequenced was CD4+ T cells sorted from blood, taken at week 0. The TCR originated in a human donor with alopecia areata. The chain has TRBV29-1 and TRBJ2-1; maybe TRBD2 (6 bases). The CDR3 loop reads CSVRGLLHLEQFF. Written as DNA, the CDR3 is TGCAGCGTCCGCGGACTACTCCACTTGGAGCAGTTCTTC.